One sample yielded the 12 T cell receptor beta chains listed below, sequenced in a study of control samples from healthy donors and cancer patients. Some clones are missing from TCRdb's copy, which holds only in-frame ones; the method was immunoSEQ multiplex PCR. The table has approximately 100,000 clones, 85% to 90% seen once; the top ten hold roughly 13%. Sequenced: blood. The receptor set was obtained from a man aged 30 to 45 in good health.

This chain uses TRBV18 with TRBJ2-5; no definite D call. Trimming took off 6 bases at V and 5 bases at J, with 16 bases between the two ends. The germline V gene encodes CDR1 KGHSH and CDR2 LQKENI. The CDR3 sequence is 14 residues long. CDR3 loop: CASSPLGQLETQYF. Here the CDR3 DNA reads TGTGCCAGCTCGCCCCTAGGCCAGCTGGAGACCCAGTACTTC.

This chain links TRBV19 with TRBJ2-1; TRBD2 matches 7 bases. V lost 4 bases to trimming and J lost 3 bases; unmatched junction nucleotides: 9. This CDR3 has 16 amino acids. Germline CDR1 is LNHDA and CDR2 is SQIVND (reference sequence). The CDR3 loop is CASSKNEASGYNEQFF. In DNA form, the CDR3 reads TGTGCCAGTAGTAAGAACGAGGCTAGCGGCTACAATGAGCAGTTCTTC.

The chain uses TRBV11-2 and TRBJ2-5, with unresolved D. CDR3 length: 13 amino acids. Germline loops: CDR1 SGHAT, CDR2 FQNNGV. V gave up 7 bases and J gave up 3 bases, with 12 bases separating them. CDR3 sequence reads: CASNLRFKETQYF. The CDR3 region has the DNA TGTGCCAGCAACCTTCGGTTTAAAGAGACCCAGTACTTC.

The chain recombines TRBV9 with TRBJ1-2; weak D call: TRBD1 (6 bases). In germline, CDR1 is SGDLS, CDR2 YYNGEE. The CDR3 totals 12 residues. V lost 4 bases to trimming and J lost 5 bases, with 9 bases between them. CDR3 sequence: CASSRTDYGYTF. CDR3 nucleotide sequence: TGTGCCAGCAGCCGGACAGATTATGGCTACACCTTC.

V is TRBV9 and J is TRBJ2-1; D uncertain. The CDR3 spans 15 residues. Germline CDR1 and CDR2: SGDLS and YYNGEE. The ends were cut back, 0 bases at V and 7 bases at J, with 14 bases in the middle. In nucleotides, the CDR3 is TGTGCCAGCAGCGTAGATATCGGTATCGGTAATGAGCAGTTCTTC. Its translation: CASSVDIGIGNEQFF. Based on the CDR3 plus reference TRBV9 and TRBJ2-1, the full variable domain is DSGVTQTPKHLITATGQRVTLRCSPRSGDLSVYWYQQSLDQGLQFLIQYYNGEERAKGNILERFSAQQFPDLHSELNLSSLELGDSALYFCASSVDIGIGNEQFFGPGTRLTVL.

This chain links TRBV20-1 with TRBJ2-5; D gene unclear. The V gene's germline CDR1 is DFQATT and CDR2 SNEGSKA (reference sequence). V lost 0 bases, J lost 5 bases, and 4 bases lay in between. The CDR3 runs 11 residues. CDR3 nucleotides: TGCAGTGCTAGAGATCTTGAGACCCAGTACTTC. Translated, it gives CSARDLETQYF.

The J gene is TRBJ2-7, the V gene TRBV18; tentatively, D is TRBD2 (6 bases). Trimming cost V 3 bases and J 7 bases, with 19 bases left between them. Per the germline V gene, CDR1 is KGHSH and CDR2 is LQKENI. The CDR3 runs to 15 residues. In DNA form, the CDR3 reads TGTGCCAGCTCACCTGGGGGACCCGCGGGGCGAGAGCAGTACTTC. The encoded protein is CASSPGGPAGREQYF.

The chain carries TRBV30 and TRBJ2-2; D unresolved. Trimming took 0 bases from V and 3 from J, leaving 17 bases between them. Germline V CDR1 and CDR2: GTSNPN, SVGIG (reference sequence). The CDR3 extends over 17 amino acids. The CDR3 region is CAWSVPGLGSYTGELFF. The CDR3 region has the DNA TGTGCCTGGAGTGTACCTGGGCTAGGATCGTACACCGGGGAGCTGTTTTTT.

The rearrangement uses TRBV5-1 and TRBJ2-7; TRBD1 matches at 8 bases. V shed 5 bases and J 3 bases; nucleotides not matched to a gene: 7. CDR1 is SGHRS and CDR2 is YFSETQ in the germline V gene. The CDR3 runs 14 residues. CDR3 sequence: CASSTGTGNYEQYF. Here the CDR3 DNA reads TGCGCCAGCAGTACCGGGACAGGTAACTACGAGCAGTACTTC.

This chain links TRBV19 with TRBJ1-6; D possibly corresponds to TRBD1 (6 bases). Trimming took off 5 bases at V and 6 bases at J, with 14 bases between the two ends. CDR3 size: 15 residues. The germline gives CDR1 LNHDA, CDR2 SQIVND (reference sequence). The CDR3 spells CASSPPGTPNSPLHF. DNA for the CDR3: TGTGCCAGTAGTCCCCCCGGGACACCTAATTCACCCCTCCACTTT.

The genes are TRBV11-3 and TRBJ2-7; TRBD1 matches at 9 bases. V trimming: 3 bases; J trimming: 6 bases; junction bases outside the gene matches: 9. The CDR3 has 15 amino acids. Germline CDR1 SGHNT, CDR2 YENEEA. This CDR3 reads CASSLGATGGSEQYF. The CDR3 DNA sequence: TGTGCCAGCAGCTTGGGCGCGACAGGGGGTAGCGAGCAGTACTTC.

The chain couples TRBV5-1 to TRBJ2-7; D possibly matches TRBD1 or TRBD2 (5 bases each). CDR1 SGHRS and CDR2 YFSETQ come from the germline V gene. V lost 0 bases and J 0 bases, leaving 13 bases between the germline ends. There are 16 residues in the CDR3. CDR3 nucleotide sequence: TGCGCCAGCAGCTTGGGGCAGACCGGGGCCTCCTACGAGCAGTACTTC. Translation: CASSLGQTGASYEQYF.